A single sample gave rise to the 4 T cell receptor beta chains below, sequenced in a study of tissue T cells after allogeneic stem cell transplantation. Assay: immunoSEQ multiplex PCR; the TCRdb copy retains only in-frame clones and omits some. The sample lists around 50,000 clones, 73% occurring once. Sequencing was done on a sample of sorted cells pooled from one or two spleens. These receptors were taken from a pool of C57BL/6 mice in good health.

On this clone itself: Mouse gene names and germline throughout. The part of the CDR3 DNA that was read is TGTGGTGCTAGACAAGATTCTGGAAATACGCTCTAT. Its translation: CGARQDSGNTLY. In full, the CDR3 is CGARQDSGNTLYF. The rearrangement links TRBV20 to TRBJ1-3; D not certain. Read data end 1 residue before the CDR3 end; the end is taken from the germline J gene. The CDR3 length is 13 residues. The ends were cut back, 3 bases at V and 0 bases at J, with 6 bases in the middle. Germline V gene data show CDR1 as GFQATS and CDR2 as STVNSAI.

About this clone: Any gene name here is a mouse gene name. The read terminates 1 residue before the CDR3 end, so the remaining end is supplied by the germline J gene. The identical CDR3 is also encoded by other nucleotide sequences in the sample. The chain recombines TRBV1 with TRBJ2-7; D is ambiguous. Germline V gene sequence: CDR1 NSQYPW, CDR2 LRSPGD (reference sequence). V gave up 3 bases and J gave up 0 bases, with 3 bases separating them. The CDR3 extends over 12 amino acids. The DNA read from the CDR3 is TGCACCTGCAGTGCCAGCTCCTATGAACAGTAC. This codes for CTCSASSYEQY. In full, the CDR3 reads CTCSASSYEQYF.

As for this clone: Mouse gene names and germline throughout. The read terminates 1 residue ahead of where the CDR3 ends, so the germline J gene completes it. The chain is built from TRBV23 and TRBJ2-5; the listed D gene, TRBD1, was not tested against the DNA. From germline, CDR1 is KGHTA and CDR2 FQNQQP. The CDR3 loop spans 13 amino acids. The part of the CDR3 DNA that was read is TGCTCCAGCAGTCAGGGACAACAAGACACCCAGTAC. Its translation: CSSSQGQQDTQY. The CDR3 as a whole reads CSSSQGQQDTQYF.

On this clone itself: Mouse germline and gene names are used. The CDR3 extends 1 residue past the end of the read, so its final part is completed from the germline J gene. The V and J genes are TRBV13-2 and TRBJ2-7, with 8 bases identical to TRBD2. CDR3 length equals 15 residues. V shed 0 bases, J shed 0 bases, and the junction held 2 bases outside the gene matches. Germline V gives CDR1 NNHNN, CDR2 SYGAGS (reference sequence). Incomplete CDR3 DNA: TGTGCCAGCGGTGATGTCTGGGGGGACTCCTATGAACAGTAC. It yields the protein CASGDVWGDSYEQY. The CDR3 reads in full as CASGDVWGDSYEQYF.